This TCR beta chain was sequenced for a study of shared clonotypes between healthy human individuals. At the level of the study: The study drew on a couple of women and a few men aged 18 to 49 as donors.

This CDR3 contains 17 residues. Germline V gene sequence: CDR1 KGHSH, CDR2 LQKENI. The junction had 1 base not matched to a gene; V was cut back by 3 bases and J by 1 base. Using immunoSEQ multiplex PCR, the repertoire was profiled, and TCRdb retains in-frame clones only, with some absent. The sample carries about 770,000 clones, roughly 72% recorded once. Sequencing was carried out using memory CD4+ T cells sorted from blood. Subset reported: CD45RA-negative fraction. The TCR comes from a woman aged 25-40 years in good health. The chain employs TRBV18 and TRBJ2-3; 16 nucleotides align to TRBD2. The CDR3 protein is CASSPGTSGRGTDTQYF. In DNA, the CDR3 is TGTGCCAGCTCACCTGGGACTAGCGGGAGGGGCACAGATACGCAGTATTTT.